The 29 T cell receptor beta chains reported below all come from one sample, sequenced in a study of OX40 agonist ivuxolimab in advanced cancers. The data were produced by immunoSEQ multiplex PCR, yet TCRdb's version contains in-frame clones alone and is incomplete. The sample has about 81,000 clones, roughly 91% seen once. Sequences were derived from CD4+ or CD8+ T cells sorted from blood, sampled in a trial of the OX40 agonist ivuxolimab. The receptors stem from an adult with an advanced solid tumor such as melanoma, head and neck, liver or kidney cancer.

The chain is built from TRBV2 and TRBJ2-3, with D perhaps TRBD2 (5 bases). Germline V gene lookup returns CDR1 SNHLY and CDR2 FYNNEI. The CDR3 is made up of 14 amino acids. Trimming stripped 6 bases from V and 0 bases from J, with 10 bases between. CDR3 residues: CASRDFASTDTQYF. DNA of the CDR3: TGTGCCAGCAGGGACTTCGCTAGCACAGATACGCAGTATTTT.

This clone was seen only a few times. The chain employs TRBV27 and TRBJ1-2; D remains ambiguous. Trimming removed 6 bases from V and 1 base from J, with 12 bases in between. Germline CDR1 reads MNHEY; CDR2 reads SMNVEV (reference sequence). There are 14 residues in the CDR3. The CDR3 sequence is CASSPFGSNYGYTF. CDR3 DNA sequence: TGTGCCAGCAGCCCTTTCGGCAGTAACTATGGCTACACCTTC.

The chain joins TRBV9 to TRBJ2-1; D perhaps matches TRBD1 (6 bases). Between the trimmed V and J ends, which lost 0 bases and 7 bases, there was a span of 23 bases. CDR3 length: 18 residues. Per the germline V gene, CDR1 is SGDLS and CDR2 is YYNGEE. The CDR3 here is CASSVGPPLRWTENEQFF. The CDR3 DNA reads TGTGCCAGCAGCGTAGGCCCCCCCCTCCGCTGGACAGAAAATGAGCAGTTCTTC.

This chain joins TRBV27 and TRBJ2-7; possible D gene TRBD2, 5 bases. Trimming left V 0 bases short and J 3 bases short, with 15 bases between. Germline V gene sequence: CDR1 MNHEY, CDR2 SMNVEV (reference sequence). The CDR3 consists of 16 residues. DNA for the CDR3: TGTGCCAGCAGTTTATCAGGGCAGGTGGACTTCTACGAGCAGTACTTC. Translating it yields CASSLSGQVDFYEQYF.

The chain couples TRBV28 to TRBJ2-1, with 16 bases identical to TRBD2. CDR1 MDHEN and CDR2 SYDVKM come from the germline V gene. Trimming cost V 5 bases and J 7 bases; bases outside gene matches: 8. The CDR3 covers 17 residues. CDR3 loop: CASSAGLAGGLENEQFF. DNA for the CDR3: TGTGCCAGCAGTGCGGGACTAGCGGGAGGGTTGGAAAATGAGCAGTTCTTC.

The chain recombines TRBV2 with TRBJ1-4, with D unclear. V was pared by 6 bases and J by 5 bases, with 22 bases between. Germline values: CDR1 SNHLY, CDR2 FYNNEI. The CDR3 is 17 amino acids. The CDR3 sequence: CASSALGPDTTNEKLFF. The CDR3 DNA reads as TGTGCCAGCAGCGCCCTCGGGCCCGATACTACCAATGAAAAACTGTTTTTT.

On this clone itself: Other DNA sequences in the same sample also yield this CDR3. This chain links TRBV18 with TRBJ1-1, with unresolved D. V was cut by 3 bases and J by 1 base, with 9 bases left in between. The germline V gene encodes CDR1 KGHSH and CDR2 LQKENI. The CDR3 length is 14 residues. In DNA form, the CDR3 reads TGTGCCAGCTCACCCGCGGGTGGGAACACTGAAGCTTTCTTT. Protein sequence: CASSPAGGNTEAFF.

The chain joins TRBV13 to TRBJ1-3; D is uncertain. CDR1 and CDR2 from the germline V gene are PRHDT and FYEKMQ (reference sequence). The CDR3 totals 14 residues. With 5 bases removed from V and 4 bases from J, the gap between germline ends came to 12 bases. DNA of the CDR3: TGTGCCAGCAGCCCCAATGTTTTCGGAAACACCATATATTTT. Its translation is CASSPNVFGNTIYF.

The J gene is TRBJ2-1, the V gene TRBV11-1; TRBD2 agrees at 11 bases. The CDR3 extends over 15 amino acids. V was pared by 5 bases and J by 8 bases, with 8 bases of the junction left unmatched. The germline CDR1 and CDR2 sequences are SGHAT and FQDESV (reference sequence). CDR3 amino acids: CASSRSGRAGHEQFF. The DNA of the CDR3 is TGTGCCAGCAGCCGTAGCGGGAGGGCAGGCCATGAGCAGTTCTTC.

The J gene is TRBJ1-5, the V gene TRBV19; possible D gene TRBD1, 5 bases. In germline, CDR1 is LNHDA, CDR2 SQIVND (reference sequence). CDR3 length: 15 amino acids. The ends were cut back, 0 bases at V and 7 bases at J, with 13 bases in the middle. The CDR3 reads CASSIEVGGWQPQHF. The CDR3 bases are TGTGCCAGTAGTATAGAGGTGGGGGGGTGGCAGCCCCAGCATTTT.

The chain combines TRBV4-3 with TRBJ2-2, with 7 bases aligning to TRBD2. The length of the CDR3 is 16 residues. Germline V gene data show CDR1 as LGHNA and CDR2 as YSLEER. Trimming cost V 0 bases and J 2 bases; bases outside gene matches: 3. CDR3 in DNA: TGCGCCAGCAGCCAAGATTGGGAGGGAAACACCGGGGAGCTGTTTTTT. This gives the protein CASSQDWEGNTGELFF.

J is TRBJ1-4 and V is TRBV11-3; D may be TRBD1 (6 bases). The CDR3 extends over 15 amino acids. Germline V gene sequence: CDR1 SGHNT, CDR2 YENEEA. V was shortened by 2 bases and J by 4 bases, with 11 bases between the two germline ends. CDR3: CASSLFGGLNEKLFF. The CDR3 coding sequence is TGTGCCAGCAGCTTATTCGGGGGGCTTAATGAAAAACTGTTTTTT.

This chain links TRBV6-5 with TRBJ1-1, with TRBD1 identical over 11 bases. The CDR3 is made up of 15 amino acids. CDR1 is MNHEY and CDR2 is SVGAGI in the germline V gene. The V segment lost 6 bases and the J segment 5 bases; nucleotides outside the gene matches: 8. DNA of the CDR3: TGTGCCAGCAGCAAGGACAGGGGGCTTTTTACTGAAGCTTTCTTT. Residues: CASSKDRGLFTEAFF.

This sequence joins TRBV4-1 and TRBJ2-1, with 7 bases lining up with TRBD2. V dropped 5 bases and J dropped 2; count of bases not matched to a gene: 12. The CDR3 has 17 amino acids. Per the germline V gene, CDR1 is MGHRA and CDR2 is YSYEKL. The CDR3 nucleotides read TGCGCCAGCAGCGACAAAGGCGGGGGAGGGACCTACAATGAGCAGTTCTTC. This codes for CASSDKGGGGTYNEQFF.

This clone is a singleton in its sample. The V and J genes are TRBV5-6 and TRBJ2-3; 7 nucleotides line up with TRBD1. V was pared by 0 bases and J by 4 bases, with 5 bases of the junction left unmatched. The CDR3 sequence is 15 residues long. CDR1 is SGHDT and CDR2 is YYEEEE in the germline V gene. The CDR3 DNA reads TGTGCCAGCAGCTTGGTAGGGGGCAGCGCAGATACGCAGTATTTT. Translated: CASSLVGGSADTQYF.

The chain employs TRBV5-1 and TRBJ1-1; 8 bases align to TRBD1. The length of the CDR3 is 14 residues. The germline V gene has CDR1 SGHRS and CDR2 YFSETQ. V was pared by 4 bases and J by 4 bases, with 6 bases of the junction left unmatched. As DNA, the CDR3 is TGCGCCAGCAGCCCGCGGACAGGGTTCACTGAAGCTTTCTTT. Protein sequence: CASSPRTGFTEAFF.

CDR3 coding DNA: TGTGCCAGCAGCCCATTAGCGGGGGGGCAAGAGACCCAGTACTTC. Translated, it gives CASSPLAGGQETQYF. The chain employs TRBV9 and TRBJ2-5; TRBD2 agrees at 11 bases. The J segment lost 2 bases and the V segment lost 4 bases, leaving 4 bases of the junction unmatched. The CDR3 totals 15 residues. Germline CDR1 is SGDLS and CDR2 is YYNGEE.

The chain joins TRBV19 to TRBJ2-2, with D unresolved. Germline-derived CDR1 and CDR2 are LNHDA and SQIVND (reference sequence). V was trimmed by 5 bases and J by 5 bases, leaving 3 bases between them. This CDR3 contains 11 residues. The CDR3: CASSWTGELFF. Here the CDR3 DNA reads TGTGCCAGTAGTTGGACCGGGGAGCTGTTTTTT.

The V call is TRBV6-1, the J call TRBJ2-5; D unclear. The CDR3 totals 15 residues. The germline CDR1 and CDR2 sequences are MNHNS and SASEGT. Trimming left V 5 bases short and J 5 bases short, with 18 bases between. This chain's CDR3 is CASSPNYSPRETQYF. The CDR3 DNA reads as TGTGCCAGCAGTCCAAACTACTCCCCCCGGGAGACCCAGTACTTC.

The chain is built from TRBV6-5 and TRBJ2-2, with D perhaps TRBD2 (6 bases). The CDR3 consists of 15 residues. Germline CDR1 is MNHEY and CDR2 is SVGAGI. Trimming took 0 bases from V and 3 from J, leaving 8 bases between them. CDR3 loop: CASSYSLAHTGELFF. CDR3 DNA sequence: TGTGCCAGCAGTTACTCGCTAGCGCACACCGGGGAGCTGTTTTTT.

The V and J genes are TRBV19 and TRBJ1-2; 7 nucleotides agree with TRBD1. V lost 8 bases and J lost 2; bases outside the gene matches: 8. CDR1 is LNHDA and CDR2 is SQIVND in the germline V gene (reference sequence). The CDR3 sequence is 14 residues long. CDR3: CASSAAQGNYGYTF. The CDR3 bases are TGTGCCAGTTCAGCGGCACAGGGGAACTATGGCTACACCTTC.

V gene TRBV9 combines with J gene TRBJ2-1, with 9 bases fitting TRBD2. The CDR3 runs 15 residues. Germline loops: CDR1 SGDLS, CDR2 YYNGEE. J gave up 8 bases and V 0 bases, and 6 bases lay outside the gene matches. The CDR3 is CASSVGGTSSHEQFF. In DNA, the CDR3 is TGTGCCAGCAGCGTAGGAGGGACTAGCAGCCATGAGCAGTTCTTC.

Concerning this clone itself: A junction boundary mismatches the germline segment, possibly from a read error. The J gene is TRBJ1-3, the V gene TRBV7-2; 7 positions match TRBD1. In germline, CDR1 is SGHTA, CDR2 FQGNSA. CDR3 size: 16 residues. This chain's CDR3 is CVSSYTPDRDGNTIYF. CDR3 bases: TGTGTCAGCAGCTACACACCTGACAGGGACGGAAACACCATATATTTT.

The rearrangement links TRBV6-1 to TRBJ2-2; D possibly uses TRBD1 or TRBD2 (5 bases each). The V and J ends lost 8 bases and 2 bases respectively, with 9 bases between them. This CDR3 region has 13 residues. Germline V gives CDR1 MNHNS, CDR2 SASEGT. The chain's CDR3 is CASRGVNTGELFF. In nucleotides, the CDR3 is TGTGCCAGCCGAGGGGTCAACACCGGGGAGCTGTTTTTT.

The CDR3 DNA reads TGTGCCAGCAGCTTACGGCCAGGGGGCGAGGGCTACACCTTC. Its translation: CASSLRPGGEGYTF. The chain is built from TRBV7-8 and TRBJ1-2, with 8 bases identical to TRBD1. Germline CDR1 reads SGHVS; CDR2 reads FQNEAQ. V dropped 2 bases and J dropped 8; count of bases not matched to a gene: 7. The CDR3 loop spans 14 amino acids.

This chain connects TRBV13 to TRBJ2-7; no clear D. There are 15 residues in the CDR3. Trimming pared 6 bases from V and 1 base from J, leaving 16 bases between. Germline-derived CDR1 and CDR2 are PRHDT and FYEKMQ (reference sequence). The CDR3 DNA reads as TGTGCCAGCAGGCCGGCGTCCGGCGGATCCTACGAGCAGTACTTC. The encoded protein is CASRPASGGSYEQYF.

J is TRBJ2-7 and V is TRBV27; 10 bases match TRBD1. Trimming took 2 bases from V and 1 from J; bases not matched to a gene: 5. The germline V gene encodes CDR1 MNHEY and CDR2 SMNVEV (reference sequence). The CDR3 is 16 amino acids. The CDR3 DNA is TGTGCCAGCAGTTTAGCGACAGGGGGCCCTTCCTACGAGCAGTACTTC. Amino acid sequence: CASSLATGGPSYEQYF.

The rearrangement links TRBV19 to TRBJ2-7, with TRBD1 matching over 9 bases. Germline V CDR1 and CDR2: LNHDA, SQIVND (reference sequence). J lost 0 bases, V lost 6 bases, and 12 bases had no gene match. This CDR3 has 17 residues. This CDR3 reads CASRTPGQGSGSYEQYF. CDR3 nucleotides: TGTGCCAGTAGAACTCCGGGACAGGGATCGGGCTCCTACGAGCAGTACTTC.

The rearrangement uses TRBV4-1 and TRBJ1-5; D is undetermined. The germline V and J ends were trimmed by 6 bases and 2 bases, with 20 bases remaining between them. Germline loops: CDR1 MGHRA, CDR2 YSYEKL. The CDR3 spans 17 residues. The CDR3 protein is CASSPRLSGTGNQPQHF. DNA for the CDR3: TGCGCCAGCAGTCCAAGATTGTCGGGAACTGGCAATCAGCCCCAGCATTTT.